Listed here are 20 T cell receptor beta chains from one sample, sequenced in a study of T-cell memory formation after mild COVID-19. TCRdb passed the 5' RACE reads through MiXCR, listing each CDR3 protein once. The data hold around 300,000 distinct CDR3 sequences, with around 13% observed a single time. The specimen was PBMCs or a T cell subset sorted from them (not recorded which). The source of these receptors is a man in his late teens or twenties who had mild COVID-19 (a few samples of this study predate the infection). Cell type and time point are not known.

This clonotype was observed a few times. The chain uses TRBV20-1 and TRBJ2-5; a possible D gene is TRBD1 (6 bases). CDR3 length: 14 amino acids. The V end was cut by 1 base, the J end by 5 bases, with 14 bases between. Germline loops: CDR1 DFQATT, CDR2 SNEGSKA (reference sequence). For the CDR3, the DNA is TGCAGTGCTAGAGGGCAGGGGCGGAGGGAGACCCAGTACTTC. It yields the protein CSARGQGRRETQYF.

The chain recombines TRBV11-2 with TRBJ2-1, with TRBD2 matching over 8 bases. This CDR3 comprises 15 residues. V lost 5 bases to trimming and J lost 5 bases; unmatched junction nucleotides: 8. CDR1 and CDR2 (germline): SGHAT, FQNNGV. This chain's CDR3 is CASSPRAGGDNEQFF. The CDR3 nucleotides read TGTGCCAGCAGCCCCCGGGCGGGGGGAGACAATGAGCAGTTCTTC.

This clonotype has only a few counts. The chain couples TRBV4-1 to TRBJ2-3, with D unresolved. The germline V gene encodes CDR1 MGHRA and CDR2 YSYEKL. The V gene lost 4 bases and the J gene lost 3 bases, with 17 bases spanning the gap. This CDR3 comprises 16 residues. CDR3 sequence reads: CASSPRAAGQTDTQYF. The CDR3 DNA is TGCGCCAGCAGCCCCCGGGCCGCCGGGCAGACAGATACGCAGTATTTT.

The gene calls are TRBV11-2 and TRBJ2-5, with 10 bases matching TRBD2. This CDR3 is 14 amino acids long. The ends lost 5 bases at V and 5 bases at J; junction bases unmatched: 5. The V gene's germline CDR1 is SGHAT and CDR2 FQNNGV. CDR3 DNA: TGTGCCAGCAGCGAGATTAGCGGGGGGGAGACCCAGTACTTC. This encodes CASSEISGGETQYF.

This clonotype was counted between two and nine times. The chain has TRBV9 and TRBJ2-3; 7 bases are shared with TRBD2. Germline V gene sequence: CDR1 SGDLS, CDR2 YYNGEE. V gave up 5 bases and J gave up 8 bases; unmatched junction bases: 8. The CDR3 is 13 amino acids. CDR3 coding DNA: TGTGCCAGCAGGGGGGGGAGTATCGGTACGCAGTATTTT. This gives the protein CASRGGSIGTQYF.

V usage is TRBV12-3 or TRBV12-4 and J usage is TRBJ2-5; D may be TRBD2 (5 bases). The CDR3 consists of 19 residues. Between the trimmed V and J ends, which lost 0 bases and 5 bases, there was a span of 25 bases. The CDR3 DNA reads TGTGCCAGCAGTTTAGCGCTCGTTGGACTGAGCGGCCCGGGGGAGACCCAGTACTTC. Its translation is CASSLALVGLSGPGETQYF.

There are a few counts of this clonotype. The CDR3 reads CASSLARVWGRSNEKLFF. The CDR3 DNA reads as TGTGCCAGCAGCTTAGCGAGGGTGTGGGGGCGGTCTAATGAAAAACTGTTTTTT. The chain couples TRBV7-8 to TRBJ1-4; D is possibly TRBD1 (6 bases). Between the trimmed V and J ends, which lost 0 bases and 3 bases, there was a span of 17 bases. The germline V gene encodes CDR1 SGHVS and CDR2 FQNEAQ. The CDR3 runs 18 residues.

This clonotype was detected a few times. CDR3 DNA: TGTGCCAGCAGTTTAACCTCAGGACGGAGCACCGGGGAGCTGTTTTTT. This sequence encodes CASSLTSGRSTGELFF. The chain links TRBV12-3 or TRBV12-4 to TRBJ2-2; D gene unclear. V was clipped by 2 bases and J by 4 bases, with 14 bases between them. The CDR3 totals 16 residues.

This clonotype was counted a few times. The genes are TRBV4-1 and TRBJ1-1; D gene unclear. Germline lookup yields CDR1 MGHRA and CDR2 YSYEKL. V lost 1 base and J 0 bases, leaving 9 bases between the germline ends. This CDR3 has 15 residues. The CDR3 DNA follows: TGCGCCAGCAGCCAAGGCCGGAGCATGAACACTGAAGCTTTCTTT. As protein: CASSQGRSMNTEAFF.

This clonotype was observed a few times. This chain connects TRBV2 to TRBJ2-7; D unresolved. This CDR3 contains 14 residues. Germline V CDR1 and CDR2: SNHLY, FYNNEI. V was cut by 6 bases and J by 2 bases, with 14 bases left in between. The CDR3 coding sequence is TGTGCCAGCAGCGAACGCCGTGGACCCTACGAGCAGTACTTC. This gives the protein CASSERRGPYEQYF.

The V and J genes are TRBV12-3 or TRBV12-4 and TRBJ1-1, with 7 bases fitting TRBD1. The CDR3 length is 14 residues. V shed 2 bases, J shed 7 bases, and the junction held 7 bases outside the gene matches. CDR3 amino acids: CASSLSGQLIEAFF. The CDR3 DNA reads TGTGCCAGCAGTTTATCGGGACAGCTAATTGAAGCTTTCTTT.

In this sample, this clonotype turned up a few times. The chain links TRBV5-6 to TRBJ2-3; D call uncertain. CDR1 SGHDT and CDR2 YYEEEE come from the germline V gene. The germline V and J ends were trimmed by 0 bases and 1 base, with 12 bases remaining between them. CDR3 length: 16 amino acids. Written as DNA, the CDR3 is TGTGCCAGCAGCTTGGAATTGGTCCTACGCACAGATACGCAGTATTTT. Residues: CASSLELVLRTDTQYF.

This clonotype was counted a few times. This rearrangement joins TRBV11-2 to TRBJ2-1, with 7 bases that match TRBD2. CDR1 and CDR2 (germline): SGHAT, FQNNGV. The CDR3 contains 18 residues. The J segment lost 2 bases and the V segment lost 3 bases, leaving 13 bases of the junction unmatched. In DNA form, the CDR3 reads TGTGCCAGCAGCTTTGACCTTAGACTAGCTTCCCCCTACAATGAGCAGTTCTTC. It codes for CASSFDLRLASPYNEQFF.

This clonotype has only a few counts. The gene calls are TRBV3-1 and TRBJ2-1; the D is unclear. The CDR3 length is 15 residues. The V gene lost 8 bases and the J gene lost 0 bases, with 14 bases spanning the gap. Germline V gene lookup returns CDR1 LGHDT and CDR2 YNNKEL (reference sequence). DNA for the CDR3: TGTGCCAGCGGATTCGGCTGGAGCTCCTACAATGAGCAGTTCTTC. This sequence encodes CASGFGWSSYNEQFF.

The chain recombines TRBV5-1 with TRBJ2-5; 10 nucleotides match TRBD2. Germline values: CDR1 SGHRS, CDR2 YFSETQ. The length of the CDR3 is 16 residues. Unmatched junction bases numbered 6, after V lost 2 bases and J lost 2 bases. The CDR3 DNA follows: TGCGCCAGCAGCTTTCTAGCGGGGGCCAATCAAGAGACCCAGTACTTC. Residues: CASSFLAGANQETQYF.

This chain connects TRBV2 to TRBJ2-7; possible D gene TRBD1, 5 bases. Trimming pared 3 bases from V and 6 bases from J, leaving 15 bases between. Germline CDR1 SNHLY, CDR2 FYNNEI. This CDR3 comprises 14 residues. The CDR3 bases are TGTGCCAGCAGTGATCCAAACAGGTCGGGCGAGCAGTACGTC. Translating it yields CASSDPNRSGEQYV.

This clonotype has at least ten counts. The V and J genes are TRBV6-5 and TRBJ1-2, with 12 nucleotides matching TRBD1. Germline V gives CDR1 MNHEY, CDR2 SVGAGI. The V gene end was trimmed by 8 bases and the J gene end by 4 bases; junction bases not matched to a gene: 2. This CDR3 region has 13 residues. CDR3 region: CASGTGGFYGYTF. As DNA, the CDR3 is TGTGCCAGCGGGACAGGGGGCTTCTATGGCTACACCTTC.

This chain links TRBV4-3 with TRBJ1-6, with TRBD1 identical over 7 bases. Trimming at V came to 3 bases and at J to 7 bases, leaving 6 bases not matched to a gene. The germline V gene has CDR1 LGHNA and CDR2 YSLEER. The CDR3 sequence is 15 residues long. The CDR3, as DNA: TGCGCCAGCAGCCACCGGGGACAGACAAATTCACCCCTCCACTTT. This codes for CASSHRGQTNSPLHF.

The rearrangement joins TRBV4-1 to TRBJ2-1; D may be TRBD1 (5 bases). Germline CDR1 and CDR2: MGHRA and YSYEKL. This CDR3 contains 15 residues. V was cut by 4 bases and J by 0 bases, with 10 bases left in between. CDR3 in DNA: TGCGCCAGCAGCCTAGGACACAGCTCCTACAATGAGCAGTTCTTC. It is translated as CASSLGHSSYNEQFF.

There are a few counts of this clonotype. The chain links TRBV7-2 to TRBJ1-6; D may be TRBD1 (5 bases). CDR1 SGHTA and CDR2 FQGNSA come from the germline V gene. This CDR3 spans 15 amino acids. V lost 5 bases and J 7 bases, leaving 15 bases between the germline ends. DNA of the CDR3: TGTGCCAGCAGCCCGTACCAGGGAGGCAATTCACCCCTCCACTTT. Protein product: CASSPYQGGNSPLHF.